The sample holds one count of the clone carrying this T cell receptor (beta chain). The antigen is undetermined. The data derive from a study of T cell responses to AZD1222 COVID-19 vaccine. Study-level findings and limits: Baseline seropositivity occurred in only six AZD1222 recipients. The repertoires were collected only after the peak T cell response. Mostly white British, mostly female donors; authors suggested clonal diversity may be underestimated. Spike-specific TCR breadth and depth were elevated following two AZD1222 doses.

This CDR3 has 15 amino acids. Sequencing used immunoSEQ multiplex PCR; TCRdb keeps in-frame clones, though not all of them. The top ten clones hold about 1.2% of a sample with approximately 100,000 clones, approximately 92% of them seen once. The starting material was peripheral blood, obtained on day 0 of AZD1222 vaccination. J is TRBJ2-2 and V is TRBV21-1; the D call in the table, TRBD2, was not verified against the DNA. TRBV21-1 is designated a pseudogene. This TCR came from an adult in good health. This chain's CDR3 is CASSKALTSTGELFF. CDR3 bases: TGTGCCAGCAGCAAGGCCCTGACTAGCACCGGGGAGCTGTTTTTT.